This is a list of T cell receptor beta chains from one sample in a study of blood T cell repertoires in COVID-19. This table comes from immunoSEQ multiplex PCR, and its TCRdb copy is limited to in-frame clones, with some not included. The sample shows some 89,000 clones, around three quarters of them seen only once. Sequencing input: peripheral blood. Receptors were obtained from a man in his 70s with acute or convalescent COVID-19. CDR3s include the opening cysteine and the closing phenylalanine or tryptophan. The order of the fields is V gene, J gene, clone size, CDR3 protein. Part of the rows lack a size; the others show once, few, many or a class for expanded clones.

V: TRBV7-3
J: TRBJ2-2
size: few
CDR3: CASSSGTGGLTGELFF

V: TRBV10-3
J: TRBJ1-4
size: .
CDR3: CAISEQGSTNEKLFF

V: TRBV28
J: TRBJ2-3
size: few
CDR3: CASSSLEREGTDTQYF

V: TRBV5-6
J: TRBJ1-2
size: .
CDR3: CASSMTGVAIYGYTF

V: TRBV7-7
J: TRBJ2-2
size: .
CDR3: CASSPGQGNSPGELFF

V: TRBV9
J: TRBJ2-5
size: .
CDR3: CASSERGTTQETQYF

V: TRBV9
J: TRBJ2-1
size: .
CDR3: CASSEYRDSNYNEQFF

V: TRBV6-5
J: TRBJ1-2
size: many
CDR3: CASAPGNYGYTF

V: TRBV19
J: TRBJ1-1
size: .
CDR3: CASSRRGPPSDTEAFF

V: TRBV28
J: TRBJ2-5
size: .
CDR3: CASRPGLAGPGTQYF

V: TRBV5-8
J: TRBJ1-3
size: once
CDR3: CASSLGWTGNTIYF

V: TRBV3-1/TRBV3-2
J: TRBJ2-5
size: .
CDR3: CASSQLARGETQYF

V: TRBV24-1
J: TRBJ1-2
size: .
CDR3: CATSDFLYGYTF

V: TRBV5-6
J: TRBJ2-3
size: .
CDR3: CASSLPGSTDTQYF

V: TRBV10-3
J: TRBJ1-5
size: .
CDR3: CAISSDRAQPQHF

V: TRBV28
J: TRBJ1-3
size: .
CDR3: CASSLFHAGQVSGNTIYF

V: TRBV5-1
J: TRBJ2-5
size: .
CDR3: CASSWGGHETQYF

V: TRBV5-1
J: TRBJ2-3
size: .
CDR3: CASSLLATTDTQYF

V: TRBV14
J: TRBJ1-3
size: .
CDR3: CASSLKKSTGTGGARLDTIYF

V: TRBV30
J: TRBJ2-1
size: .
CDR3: CAWSAPQARNEQFF

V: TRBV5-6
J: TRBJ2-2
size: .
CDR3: CASSPLGQGEIAGELFF

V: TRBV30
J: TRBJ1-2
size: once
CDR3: CAWSVHRAGYGYTF

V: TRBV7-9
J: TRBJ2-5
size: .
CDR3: CASSFPNLPGQGRETQYF

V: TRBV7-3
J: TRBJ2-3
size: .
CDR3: CASSLIGARDTQYF

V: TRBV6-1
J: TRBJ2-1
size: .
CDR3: CASSERVTGAYNEQFF

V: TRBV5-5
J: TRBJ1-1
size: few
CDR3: CASSPGTGVTEAFF

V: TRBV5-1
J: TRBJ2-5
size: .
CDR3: CASNVDRREGGAQYF

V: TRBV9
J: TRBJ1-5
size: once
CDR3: CASSVSLNQPQHF

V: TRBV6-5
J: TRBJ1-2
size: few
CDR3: CASSPGTDRYTF

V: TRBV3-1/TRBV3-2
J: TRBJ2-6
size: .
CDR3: CASSQGLPGQLSGANVLTF

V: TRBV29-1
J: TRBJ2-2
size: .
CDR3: CSVEGQQTGELFF

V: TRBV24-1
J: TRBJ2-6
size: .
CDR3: CATSSQGIARSGANVLTF

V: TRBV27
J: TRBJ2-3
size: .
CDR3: CASKVLAGLGTDTQYF

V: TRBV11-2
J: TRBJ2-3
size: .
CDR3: CASSLGGRVGTDTQYF

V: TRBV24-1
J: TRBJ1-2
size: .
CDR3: CATSDWGGYGYTF

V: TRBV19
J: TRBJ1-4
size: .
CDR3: CASSYNLRSGQDNEKLFF

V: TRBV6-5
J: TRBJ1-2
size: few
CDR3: CASSYPPRTASLRYTF

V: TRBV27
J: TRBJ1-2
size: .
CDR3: CASSLSGTGGVGYTF

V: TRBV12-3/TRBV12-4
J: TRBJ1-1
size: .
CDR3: CASSLRGAEAFF

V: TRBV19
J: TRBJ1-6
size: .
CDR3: CASSVNRVNSPLHF

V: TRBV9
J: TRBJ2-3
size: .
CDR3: CASSVSGTSGGDTQYF

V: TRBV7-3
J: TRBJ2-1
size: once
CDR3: CASSSDYFGEQFF

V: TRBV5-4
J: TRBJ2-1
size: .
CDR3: CASSLALTGSSYNEQFF

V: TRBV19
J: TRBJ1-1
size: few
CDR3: CASRTGTTEAFF

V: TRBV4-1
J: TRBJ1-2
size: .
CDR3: CASSQEPGQGFNYGYTF

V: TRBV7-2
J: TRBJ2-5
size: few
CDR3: CASSPPPQGETQYF

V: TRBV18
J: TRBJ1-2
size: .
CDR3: CASSSQGDYGYTF

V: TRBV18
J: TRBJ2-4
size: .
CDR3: CASSSGARGAKNIQYF

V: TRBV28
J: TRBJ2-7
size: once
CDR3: CASSLGLAAYEQYF

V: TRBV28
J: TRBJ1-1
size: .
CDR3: CASSLLTERTEAFF

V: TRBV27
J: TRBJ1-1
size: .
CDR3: CASSILAGTGPLAEAFF

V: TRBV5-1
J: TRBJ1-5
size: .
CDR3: CASSLTGINQPQHF

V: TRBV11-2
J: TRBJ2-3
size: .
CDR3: CASSLGTHTQYF

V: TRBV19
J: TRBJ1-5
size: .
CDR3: CASSAGAPGLQPQHF